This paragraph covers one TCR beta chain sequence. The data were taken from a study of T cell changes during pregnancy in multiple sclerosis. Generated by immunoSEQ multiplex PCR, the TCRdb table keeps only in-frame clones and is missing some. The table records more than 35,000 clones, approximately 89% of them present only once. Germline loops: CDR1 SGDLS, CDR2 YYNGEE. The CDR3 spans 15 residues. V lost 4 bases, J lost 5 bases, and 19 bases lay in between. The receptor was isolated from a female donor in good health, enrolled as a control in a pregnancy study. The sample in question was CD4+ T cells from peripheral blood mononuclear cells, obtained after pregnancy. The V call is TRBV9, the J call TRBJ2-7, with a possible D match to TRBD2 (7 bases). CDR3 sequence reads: CASSSITGGLNEQYF. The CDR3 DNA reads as TGTGCCAGCAGCTCTATAACGGGGGGCCTGAACGAGCAGTACTTC.